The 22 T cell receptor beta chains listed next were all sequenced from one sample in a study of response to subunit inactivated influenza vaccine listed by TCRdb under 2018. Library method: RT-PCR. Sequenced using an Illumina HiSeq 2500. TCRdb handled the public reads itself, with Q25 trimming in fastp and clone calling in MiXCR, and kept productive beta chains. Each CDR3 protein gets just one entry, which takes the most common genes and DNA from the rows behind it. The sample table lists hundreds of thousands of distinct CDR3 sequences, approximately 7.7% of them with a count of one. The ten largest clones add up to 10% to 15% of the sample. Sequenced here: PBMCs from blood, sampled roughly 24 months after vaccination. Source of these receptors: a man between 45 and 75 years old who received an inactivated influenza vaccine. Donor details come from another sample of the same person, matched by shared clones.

As DNA, the CDR3 is TGTGCCAGCAGCCAGTGGGAGGTATCCTACAATGAGCAGTTCTTC. Its translation: CASSQWEVSYNEQFF. V usage is TRBV3-1 and J usage is TRBJ2-1; possible D gene TRBD2, 6 bases. This CDR3 contains 15 residues. Trimming cost V 3 bases and J 1 base, with 10 bases left between them. Germline CDR1 reads LGHDT; CDR2 reads YNNKEL (reference sequence).

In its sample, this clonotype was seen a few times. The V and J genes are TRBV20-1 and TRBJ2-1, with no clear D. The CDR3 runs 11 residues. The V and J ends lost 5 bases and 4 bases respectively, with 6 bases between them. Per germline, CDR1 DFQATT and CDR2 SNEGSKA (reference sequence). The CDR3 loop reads CSASEYNEQFF. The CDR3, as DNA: TGCAGTGCTTCCGAGTACAATGAGCAGTTCTTC.

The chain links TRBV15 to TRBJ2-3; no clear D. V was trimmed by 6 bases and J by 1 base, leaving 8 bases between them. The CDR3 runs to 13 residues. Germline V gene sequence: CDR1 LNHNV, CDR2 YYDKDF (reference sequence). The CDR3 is CATRVRGTDTQYF. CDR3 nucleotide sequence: TGTGCCACCAGGGTAAGGGGCACAGATACGCAGTATTTT.

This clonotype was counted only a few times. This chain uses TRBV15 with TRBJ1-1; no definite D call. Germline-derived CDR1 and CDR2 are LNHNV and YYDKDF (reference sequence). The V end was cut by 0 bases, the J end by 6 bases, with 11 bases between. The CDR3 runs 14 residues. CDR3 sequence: CATSREPGVPEAFF. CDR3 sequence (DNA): TGTGCCACCAGCAGAGAGCCGGGCGTCCCTGAAGCTTTCTTT.

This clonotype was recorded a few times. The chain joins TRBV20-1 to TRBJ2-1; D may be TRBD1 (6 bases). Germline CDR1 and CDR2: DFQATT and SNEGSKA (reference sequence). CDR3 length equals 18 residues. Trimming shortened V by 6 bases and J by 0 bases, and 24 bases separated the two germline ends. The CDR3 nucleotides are TGCAGTGCGCCCCGAGGGGGTTTGAGGCGGAGCTCCTACAATGAGCAGTTCTTC. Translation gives CSAPRGGLRRSSYNEQFF.

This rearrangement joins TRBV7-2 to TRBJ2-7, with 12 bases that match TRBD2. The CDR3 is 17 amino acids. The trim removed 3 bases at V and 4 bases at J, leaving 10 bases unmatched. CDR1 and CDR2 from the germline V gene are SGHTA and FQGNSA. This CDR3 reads CASSFDGRLAGEYEQYF. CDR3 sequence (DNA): TGTGCCAGCAGCTTCGACGGTAGACTAGCGGGAGAGTACGAGCAGTACTTC. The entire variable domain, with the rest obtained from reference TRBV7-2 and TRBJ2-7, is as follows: GAGVSQSPSNKVTEKGKDVELRCDPISGHTALYWYRQSLGQGLEFLIYFQGNSAPDKSGLPSDRFSAERTGGSVSTLTIQRTQQEDSAVYLCASSFDGRLAGEYEQYFGPGTRLTVT.

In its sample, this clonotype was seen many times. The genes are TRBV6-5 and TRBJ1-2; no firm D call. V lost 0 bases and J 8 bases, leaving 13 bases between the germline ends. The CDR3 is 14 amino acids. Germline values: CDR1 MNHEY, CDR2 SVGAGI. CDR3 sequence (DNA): TGTGCCAGCAGTTACTCCGCCCGGAGGACGGGCTACACCTTC. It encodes CASSYSARRTGYTF.

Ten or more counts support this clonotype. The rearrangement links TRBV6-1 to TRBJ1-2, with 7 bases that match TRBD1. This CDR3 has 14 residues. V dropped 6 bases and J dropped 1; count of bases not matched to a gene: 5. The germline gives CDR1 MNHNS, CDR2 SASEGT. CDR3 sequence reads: CASRPGTVNYGYTF. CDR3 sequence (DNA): TGTGCCAGCAGGCCCGGGACAGTTAACTATGGCTACACCTTC.

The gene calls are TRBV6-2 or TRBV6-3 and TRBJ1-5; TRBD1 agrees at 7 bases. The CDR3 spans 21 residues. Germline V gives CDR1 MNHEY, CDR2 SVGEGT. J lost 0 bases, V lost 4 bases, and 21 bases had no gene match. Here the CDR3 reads CASSLIEFWVGTASSNQPQHF. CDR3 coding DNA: TGTGCCAGCAGTTTAATAGAATTCTGGGTCGGGACAGCTTCTAGCAATCAGCCCCAGCATTTT.

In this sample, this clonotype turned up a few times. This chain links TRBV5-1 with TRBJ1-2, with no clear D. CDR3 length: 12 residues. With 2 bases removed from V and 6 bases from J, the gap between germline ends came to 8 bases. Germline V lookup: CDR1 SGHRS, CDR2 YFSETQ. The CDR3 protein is CASSFAGDGYTF. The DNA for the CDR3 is TGCGCCAGCAGCTTCGCCGGGGATGGCTACACCTTC.

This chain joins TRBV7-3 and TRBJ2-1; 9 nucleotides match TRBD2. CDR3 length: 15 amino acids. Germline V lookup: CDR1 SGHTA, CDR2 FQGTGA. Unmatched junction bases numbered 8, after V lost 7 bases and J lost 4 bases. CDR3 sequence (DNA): TGTGCCAGCACCGGCTCCCTAGCGGGATACAATGAGCAGTTCTTC. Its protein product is CASTGSLAGYNEQFF.

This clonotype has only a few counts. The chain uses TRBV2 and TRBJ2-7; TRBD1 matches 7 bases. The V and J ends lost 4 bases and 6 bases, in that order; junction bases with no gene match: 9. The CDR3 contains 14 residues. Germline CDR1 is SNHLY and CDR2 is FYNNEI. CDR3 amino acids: CASSVGRQGSEQYF. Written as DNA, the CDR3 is TGTGCCAGCAGTGTAGGGCGACAGGGCTCCGAGCAGTACTTC.

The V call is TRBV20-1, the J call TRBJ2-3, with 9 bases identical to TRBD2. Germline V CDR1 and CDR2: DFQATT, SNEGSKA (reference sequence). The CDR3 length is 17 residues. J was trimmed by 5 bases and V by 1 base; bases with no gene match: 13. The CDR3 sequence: CSARASGQRGVGDTQYF. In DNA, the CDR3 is TGCAGTGCTAGAGCTTCGGGGCAGCGGGGGGTCGGAGATACGCAGTATTTT.

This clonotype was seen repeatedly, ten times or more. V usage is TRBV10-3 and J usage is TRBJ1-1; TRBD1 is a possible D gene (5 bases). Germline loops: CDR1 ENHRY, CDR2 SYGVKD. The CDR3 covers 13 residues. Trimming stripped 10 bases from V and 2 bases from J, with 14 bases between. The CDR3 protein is CATVGQGNTEAFF. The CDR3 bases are TGTGCCACCGTCGGGCAGGGAAACACTGAAGCTTTCTTT.

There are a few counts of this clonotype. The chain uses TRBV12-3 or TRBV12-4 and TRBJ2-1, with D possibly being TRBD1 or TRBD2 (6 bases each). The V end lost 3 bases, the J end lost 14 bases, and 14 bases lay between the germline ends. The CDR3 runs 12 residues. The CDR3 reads CASSFGGQMEFF. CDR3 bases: TGTGCCAGCAGTTTCGGGGGACAAATGGAGTTCTTC.

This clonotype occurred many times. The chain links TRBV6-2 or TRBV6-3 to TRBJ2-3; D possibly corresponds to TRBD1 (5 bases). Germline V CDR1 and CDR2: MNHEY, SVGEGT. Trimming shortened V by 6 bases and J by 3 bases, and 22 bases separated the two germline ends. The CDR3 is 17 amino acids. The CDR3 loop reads CASRHTGLKAETDTQYF. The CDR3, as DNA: TGTGCCAGCAGACATACAGGTCTAAAGGCAGAAACAGATACGCAGTATTTT.

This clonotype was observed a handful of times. This CDR3 reads CASSVTPQGLETQYF. The CDR3 nucleotides read TGTGCCAGCAGTGTTACCCCACAGGGTTTGGAGACCCAGTACTTC. The V and J genes are TRBV25-1 and TRBJ2-5, with D possibly TRBD1 on 6 matching bases. The CDR3 consists of 15 residues. Trimming removed 4 bases at V and 5 bases at J, with 17 bases between. Germline loops: CDR1 MGHDK, CDR2 SYGVNS.

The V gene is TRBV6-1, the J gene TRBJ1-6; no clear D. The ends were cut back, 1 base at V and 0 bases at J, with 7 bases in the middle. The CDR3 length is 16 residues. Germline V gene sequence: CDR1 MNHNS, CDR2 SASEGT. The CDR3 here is CASSEVWSSYNSPLHF. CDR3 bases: TGTGCCAGCAGTGAAGTATGGAGCTCCTATAATTCACCCCTCCACTTT.

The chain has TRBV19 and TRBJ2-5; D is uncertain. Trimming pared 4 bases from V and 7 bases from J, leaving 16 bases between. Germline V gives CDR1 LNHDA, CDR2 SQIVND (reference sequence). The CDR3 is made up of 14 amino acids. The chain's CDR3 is CASSTDAAVATQYF. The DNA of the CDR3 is TGTGCCAGTAGTACAGACGCGGCGGTGGCGACCCAGTACTTC. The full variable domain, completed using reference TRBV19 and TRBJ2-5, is DGGITQSPKYLFRKEGQNVTLSCEQNLNHDAMYWYRQDPGQGLRLIYYSQIVNDFQKGDIAEGYSVSREKKESFPLTVTSAQKNPTAFYLCASSTDAAVATQYFGPGTRLLVL.

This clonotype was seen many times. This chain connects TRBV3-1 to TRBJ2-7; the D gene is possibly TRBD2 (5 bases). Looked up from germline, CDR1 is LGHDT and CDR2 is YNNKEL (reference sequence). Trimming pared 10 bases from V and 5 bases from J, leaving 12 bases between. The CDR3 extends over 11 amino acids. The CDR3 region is CATSRGNEQYF. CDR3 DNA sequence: TGTGCCACCTCTAGAGGGAACGAGCAGTACTTC.

The DNA of the CDR3 is TGCGCCAGCAGCCAGCCGCCGGGACGGCTTTATGGCTACACCTTC. Its protein is CASSQPPGRLYGYTF. V gene TRBV4-1 combines with J gene TRBJ1-2, with D possibly TRBD1 on 5 matching bases. The CDR3 runs 15 residues. Per germline, CDR1 MGHRA and CDR2 YSYEKL. Trimming stripped 3 bases from V and 5 bases from J, with 16 bases between.

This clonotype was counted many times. The CDR3 loop reads CASSVSSGSQETQYF. CDR3 nucleotide sequence: TGTGCCAGCAGCGTATCTAGCGGATCCCAAGAGACCCAGTACTTC. The chain combines TRBV9 with TRBJ2-5; 7 bases fit TRBD2. Germline lookup yields CDR1 SGDLS and CDR2 YYNGEE. The CDR3 spans 15 residues. Trimming took 1 base from V and 1 from J; bases not matched to a gene: 4.